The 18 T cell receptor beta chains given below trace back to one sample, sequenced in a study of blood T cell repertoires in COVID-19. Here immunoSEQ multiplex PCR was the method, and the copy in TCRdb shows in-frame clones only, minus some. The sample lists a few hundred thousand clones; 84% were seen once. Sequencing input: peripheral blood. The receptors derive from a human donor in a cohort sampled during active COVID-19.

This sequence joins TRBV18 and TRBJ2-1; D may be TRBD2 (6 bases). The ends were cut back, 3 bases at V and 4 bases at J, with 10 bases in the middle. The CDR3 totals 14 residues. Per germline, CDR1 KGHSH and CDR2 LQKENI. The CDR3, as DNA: TGTGCCAGCTCACCGTCCGGGACTTACAATGAGCAGTTCTTC. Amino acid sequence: CASSPSGTYNEQFF.

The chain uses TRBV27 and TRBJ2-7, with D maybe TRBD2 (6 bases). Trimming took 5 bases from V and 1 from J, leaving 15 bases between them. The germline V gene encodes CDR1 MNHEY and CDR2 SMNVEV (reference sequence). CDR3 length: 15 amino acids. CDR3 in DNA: TGTGCCAGCAGTCCGGCCGGGAGAAAGTCCTACGAGCAGTACTTC. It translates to CASSPAGRKSYEQYF.

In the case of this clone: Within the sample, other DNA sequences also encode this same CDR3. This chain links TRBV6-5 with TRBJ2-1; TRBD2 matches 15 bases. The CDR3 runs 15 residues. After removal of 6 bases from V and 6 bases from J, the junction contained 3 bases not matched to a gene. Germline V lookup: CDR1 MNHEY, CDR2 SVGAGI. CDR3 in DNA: TGTGCCAGCAGATGGACTAGCGGGAGGGCCAATGAGCAGTTCTTC. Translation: CASRWTSGRANEQFF.

CDR3 sequence reads: CASSSKGTSGYSTDTQYF. In DNA form, the CDR3 reads TGTGCCAGCAGCTCAAAGGGAACTAGCGGGTATAGCACAGATACGCAGTATTTT. The rearrangement links TRBV7-9 to TRBJ2-3; 9 bases match TRBD2. The CDR3 totals 18 residues. Looked up from germline, CDR1 is SEHNR and CDR2 is FQNEAQ (reference sequence). V lost 4 bases to trimming and J lost 0 bases; unmatched junction nucleotides: 11.

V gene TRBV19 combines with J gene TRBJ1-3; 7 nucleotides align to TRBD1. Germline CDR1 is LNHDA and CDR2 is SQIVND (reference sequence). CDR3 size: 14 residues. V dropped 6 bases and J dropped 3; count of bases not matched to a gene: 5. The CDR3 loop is CASRRGPYGNTIYF. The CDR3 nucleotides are TGTGCCAGTAGAAGGGGGCCGTATGGAAACACCATATATTTT.

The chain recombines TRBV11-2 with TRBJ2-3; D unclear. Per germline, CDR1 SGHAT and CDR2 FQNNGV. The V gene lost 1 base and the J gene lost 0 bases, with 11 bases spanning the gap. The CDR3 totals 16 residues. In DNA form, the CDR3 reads TGTGCCAGCAGCTTAGCCGGAGCAACTAGCACAGATACGCAGTATTTT. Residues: CASSLAGATSTDTQYF.

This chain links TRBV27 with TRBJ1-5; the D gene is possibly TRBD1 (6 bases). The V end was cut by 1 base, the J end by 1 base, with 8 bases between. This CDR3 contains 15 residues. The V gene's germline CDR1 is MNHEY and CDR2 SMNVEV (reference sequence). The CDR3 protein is CASSLYGQSNQPQHF. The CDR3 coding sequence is TGTGCCAGCAGTTTATATGGACAGAGCAATCAGCCCCAGCATTTT.

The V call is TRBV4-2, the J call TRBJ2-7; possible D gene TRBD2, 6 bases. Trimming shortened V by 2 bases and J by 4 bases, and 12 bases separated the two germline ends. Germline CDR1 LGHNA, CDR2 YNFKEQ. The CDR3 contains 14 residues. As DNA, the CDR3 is TGTGCCAGCAGCCAACCTCTGGAGGGATACGAGCAGTACTTC. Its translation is CASSQPLEGYEQYF.

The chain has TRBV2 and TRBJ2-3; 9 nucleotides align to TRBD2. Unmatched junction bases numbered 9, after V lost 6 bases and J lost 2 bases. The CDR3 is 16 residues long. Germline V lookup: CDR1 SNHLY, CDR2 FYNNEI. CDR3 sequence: CASRATSGYLTDTQYF. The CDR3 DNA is TGTGCCAGCAGGGCGACTAGCGGTTACCTCACAGATACGCAGTATTTT. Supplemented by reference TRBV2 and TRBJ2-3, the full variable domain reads EPEVTQTPSHQVTQMGQEVILRCVPISNHLYFYWYRQILGQKVEFLVSFYNNEISEKSEIFDDQFSVERPDGSNFTLKIRSTKLEDSAMYFCASRATSGYLTDTQYFGPGTRLTVL.

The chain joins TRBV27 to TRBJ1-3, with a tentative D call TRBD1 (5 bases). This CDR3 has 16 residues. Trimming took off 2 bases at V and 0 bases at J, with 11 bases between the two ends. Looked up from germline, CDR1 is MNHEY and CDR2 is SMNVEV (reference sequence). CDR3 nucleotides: TGTGCCAGCAGTTTACGCCCGGACAACTCTGGAAACACCATATATTTT. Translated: CASSLRPDNSGNTIYF.

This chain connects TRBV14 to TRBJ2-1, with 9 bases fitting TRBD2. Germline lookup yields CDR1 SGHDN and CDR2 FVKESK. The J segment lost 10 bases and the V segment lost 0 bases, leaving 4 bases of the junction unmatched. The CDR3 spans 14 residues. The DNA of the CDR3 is TGTGCCAGCAGCCAAGATATGCTAGCGGGAGAGCAGTTCTTC. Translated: CASSQDMLAGEQFF.

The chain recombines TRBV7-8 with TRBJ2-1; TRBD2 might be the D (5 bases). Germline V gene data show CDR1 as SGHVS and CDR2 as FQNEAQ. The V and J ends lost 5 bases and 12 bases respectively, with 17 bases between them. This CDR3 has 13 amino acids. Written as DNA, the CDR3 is TGTGCCAGCAGCCCCCGGTGGGAGACTCGGCAGTTCTTC. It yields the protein CASSPRWETRQFF. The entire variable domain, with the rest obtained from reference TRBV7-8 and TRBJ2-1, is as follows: GAGVSQSPRYKVAKRGQDVALRCDPISGHVSLFWYQQALGQGPEFLTYFQNEAQLDKSGLPSDRFFAERPEGSVSTLKIQRTQQEDSAVYLCASSPRWETRQFFGPGTRLTVL.

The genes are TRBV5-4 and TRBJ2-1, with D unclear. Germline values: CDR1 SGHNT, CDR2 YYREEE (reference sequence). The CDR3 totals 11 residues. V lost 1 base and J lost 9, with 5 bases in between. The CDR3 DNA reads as TGTGCCAGCAGCTTGACGGGTGAGCAGTTCTTC. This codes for CASSLTGEQFF.

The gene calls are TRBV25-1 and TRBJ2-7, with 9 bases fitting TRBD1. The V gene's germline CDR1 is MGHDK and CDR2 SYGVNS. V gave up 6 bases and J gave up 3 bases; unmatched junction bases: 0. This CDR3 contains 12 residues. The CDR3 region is CASRDRGYEQYF. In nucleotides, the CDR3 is TGTGCCAGCAGGGACAGGGGCTACGAGCAGTACTTC.

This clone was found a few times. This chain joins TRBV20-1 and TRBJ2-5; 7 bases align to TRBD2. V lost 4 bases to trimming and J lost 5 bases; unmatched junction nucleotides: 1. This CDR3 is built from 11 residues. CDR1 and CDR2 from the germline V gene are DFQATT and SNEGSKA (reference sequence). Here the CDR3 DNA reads TGCAGTGCTAACGGGAGGGAGACCCAGTACTTC. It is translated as CSANGRETQYF.

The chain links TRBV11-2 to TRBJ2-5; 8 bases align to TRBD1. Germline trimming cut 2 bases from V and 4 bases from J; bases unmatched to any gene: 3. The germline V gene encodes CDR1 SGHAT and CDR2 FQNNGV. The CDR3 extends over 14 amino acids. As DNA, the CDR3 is TGTGCCAGCAGCTTATTTGGACAGGGAGAGACCCAGTACTTC. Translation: CASSLFGQGETQYF.

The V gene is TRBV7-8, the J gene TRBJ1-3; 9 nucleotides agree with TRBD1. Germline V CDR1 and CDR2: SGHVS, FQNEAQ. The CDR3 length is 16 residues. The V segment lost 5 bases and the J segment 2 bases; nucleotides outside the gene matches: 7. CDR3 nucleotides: TGTGCCAGCAGCCTAATTCGGACAGGGGCTGGAAACACCATATATTTT. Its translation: CASSLIRTGAGNTIYF.

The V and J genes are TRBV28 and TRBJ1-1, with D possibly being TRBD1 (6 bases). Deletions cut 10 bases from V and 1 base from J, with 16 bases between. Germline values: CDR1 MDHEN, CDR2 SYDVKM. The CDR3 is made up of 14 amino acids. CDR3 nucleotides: TGTGCCACCCTTCAGGGGTGGGGGAACACTGAAGCTTTCTTT. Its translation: CATLQGWGNTEAFF. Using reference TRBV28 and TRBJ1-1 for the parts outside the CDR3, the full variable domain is DVKVTQSSRYLVKRTGEKVFLECVQDMDHENMFWYRQDPGLGLRLIYFSYDVKMKEKGDIPEGYSVSREKKERFSLILESASTNQTSMYLCATLQGWGNTEAFFGQGTRLTVV.